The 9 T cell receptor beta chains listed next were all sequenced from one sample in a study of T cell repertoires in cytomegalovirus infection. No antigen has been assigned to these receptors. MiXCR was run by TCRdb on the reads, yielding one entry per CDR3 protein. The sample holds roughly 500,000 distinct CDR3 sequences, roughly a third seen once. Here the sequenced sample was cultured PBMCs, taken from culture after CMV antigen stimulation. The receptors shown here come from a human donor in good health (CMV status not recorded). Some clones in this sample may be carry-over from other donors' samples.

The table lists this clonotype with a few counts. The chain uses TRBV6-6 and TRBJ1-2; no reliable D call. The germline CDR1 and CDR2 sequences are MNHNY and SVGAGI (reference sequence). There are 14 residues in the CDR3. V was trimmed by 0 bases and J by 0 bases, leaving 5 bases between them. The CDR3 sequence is CASSYSPANYGYTF. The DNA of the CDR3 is TGTGCCAGCAGTTACTCGCCCGCTAACTATGGCTACACCTTC.

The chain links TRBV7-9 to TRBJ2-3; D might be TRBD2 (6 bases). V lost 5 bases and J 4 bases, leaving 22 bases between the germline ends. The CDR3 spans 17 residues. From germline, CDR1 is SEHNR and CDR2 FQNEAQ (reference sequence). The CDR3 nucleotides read TGTGCCAGCAGCCTCTACCTCCGGGAGACAGTCGCAGATACGCAGTATTTT. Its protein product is CASSLYLRETVADTQYF.

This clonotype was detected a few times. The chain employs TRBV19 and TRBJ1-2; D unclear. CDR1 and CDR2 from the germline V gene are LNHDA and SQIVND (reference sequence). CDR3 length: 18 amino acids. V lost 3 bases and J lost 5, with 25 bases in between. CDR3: CASSIVSAARIAFYGYTF. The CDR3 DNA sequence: TGTGCCAGTAGTATTGTTTCGGCAGCGAGAATCGCGTTTTATGGCTACACCTTC.

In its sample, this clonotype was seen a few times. CDR3 DNA: TGTGCCAGCTCATTAAACCGACAGAGCTCCTACAATGAGCAGTTCTTC. Translation gives CASSLNRQSSYNEQFF. The genes are TRBV18 and TRBJ2-1; D perhaps matches TRBD1 (5 bases). The V gene's germline CDR1 is KGHSH and CDR2 LQKENI. Trimming took 5 bases from V and 0 from J, leaving 14 bases between them. The CDR3 consists of 16 residues.

As DNA, the CDR3 is TGTGCCAGCAGTTTAGGAGCTGACTCCTACGAGCAGTACTTC. Its protein product is CASSLGADSYEQYF. The chain combines TRBV27 with TRBJ2-7; D is unclear. In germline, CDR1 is MNHEY, CDR2 SMNVEV (reference sequence). The ends were cut back, 2 bases at V and 0 bases at J, with 8 bases in the middle. This CDR3 region has 14 residues.

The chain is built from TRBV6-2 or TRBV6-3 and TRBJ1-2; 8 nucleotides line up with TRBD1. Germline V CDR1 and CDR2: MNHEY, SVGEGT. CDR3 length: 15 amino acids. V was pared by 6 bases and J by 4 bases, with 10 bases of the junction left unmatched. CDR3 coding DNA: TGTGCCAGCAGGGAGACAGGGGCCGGGCGCTATGGCTACACCTTC. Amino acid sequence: CASRETGAGRYGYTF.

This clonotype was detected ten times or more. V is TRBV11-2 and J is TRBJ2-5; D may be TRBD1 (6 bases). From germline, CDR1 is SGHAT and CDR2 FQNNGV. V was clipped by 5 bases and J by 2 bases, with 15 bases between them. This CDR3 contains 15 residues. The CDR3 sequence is CASSPGQGLQETQYF. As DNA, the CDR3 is TGTGCCAGCAGCCCAGGCCAGGGGTTACAAGAGACCCAGTACTTC.

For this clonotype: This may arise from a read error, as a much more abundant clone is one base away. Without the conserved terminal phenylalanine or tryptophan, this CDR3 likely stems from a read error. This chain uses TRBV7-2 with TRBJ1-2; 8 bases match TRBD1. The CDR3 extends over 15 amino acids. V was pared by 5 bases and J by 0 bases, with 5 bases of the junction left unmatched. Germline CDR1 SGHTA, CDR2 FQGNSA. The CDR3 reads CASSPSTGANYGYTS. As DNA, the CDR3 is TGTGCCAGCAGCCCTTCGACAGGGGCTAACTATGGCTACACCTCC.

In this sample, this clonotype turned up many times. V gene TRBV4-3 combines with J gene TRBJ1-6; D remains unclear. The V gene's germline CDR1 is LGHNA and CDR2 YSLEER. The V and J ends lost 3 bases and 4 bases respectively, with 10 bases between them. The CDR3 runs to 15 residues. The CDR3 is CASSQGSAYNSPLHF. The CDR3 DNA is TGCGCCAGCAGCCAGGGCAGTGCTTATAATTCACCCCTCCACTTT.